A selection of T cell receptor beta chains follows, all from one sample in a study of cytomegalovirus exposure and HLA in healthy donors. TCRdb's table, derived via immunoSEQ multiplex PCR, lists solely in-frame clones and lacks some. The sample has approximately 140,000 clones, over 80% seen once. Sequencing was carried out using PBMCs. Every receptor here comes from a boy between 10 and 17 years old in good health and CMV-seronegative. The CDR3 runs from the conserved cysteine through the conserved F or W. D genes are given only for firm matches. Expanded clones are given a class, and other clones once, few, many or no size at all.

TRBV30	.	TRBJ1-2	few	TGTGCCTGGTCCTTCGGACAGTATGGCTACACCTTC	CAWSFGQYGYTF
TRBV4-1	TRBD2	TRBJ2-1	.	TGCGCCAGCAGCTCCCACCTAGCGGGAGGGCCGAGGGAGCAGTTCTTC	CASSSHLAGGPREQFF
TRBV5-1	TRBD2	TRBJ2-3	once	TGCGCCAGCAGCTCTAAGACTAGCGAAGGGGGAGATACGCAGTATTTT	CASSSKTSEGGDTQYF
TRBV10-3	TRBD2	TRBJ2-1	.	TGTGCCATCAGTGGAAGCGGGAGTAGGAATAATGAGCAGTTCTTC	CAISGSGSRNNEQFF
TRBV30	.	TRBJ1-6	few	TGTGCCTGGAGTGTACCCAGGGTGGATAATTCACCCCTCCACTTT	CAWSVPRVDNSPLHF
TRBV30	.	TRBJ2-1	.	TGTGCCTGGAGCCTAGCGCCGAATGAGCAGTTCTTC	CAWSLAPNEQFF
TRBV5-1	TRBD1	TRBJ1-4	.	TGCGCCAGCAGCTTGTGGGTAGGGGGCGACGAAAAACTGTTTTTT	CASSLWVGGDEKLFF
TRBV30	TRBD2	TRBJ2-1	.	TGTGCCTGGGACCCCGGGACTAGCAATGAGCAGTTCTTC	CAWDPGTSNEQFF
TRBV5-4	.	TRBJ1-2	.	TGTGCCAGCAGCCACATCCACCGGACAGAAGGCTACACCTTC	CASSHIHRTEGYTF
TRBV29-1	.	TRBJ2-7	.	TGCAGCGTTGTGGTTCCAGGGTGGGCCCTCGGGCAGTACTTC	CSVVVPGWALGQYF
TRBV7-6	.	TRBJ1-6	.	TGTGCCAGCAGCTCTGAACAGGCTGCTGCGGATTCACCCCTCCACTTT	CASSSEQAAADSPLHF
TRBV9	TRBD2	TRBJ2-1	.	TGTGCCAGCAGCGTAGCTACAGGACTAGCTATTGAGCAGTTCTTC	CASSVATGLAIEQFF
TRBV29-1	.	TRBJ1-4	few	TGCAGCGCGAGGGAAGACGATGAAAAACTGTTTTTT	CSAREDDEKLFF
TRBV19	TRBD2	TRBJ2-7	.	TGTGCCAGTAAGGAGGTAGCGGGAGATCAATACGAGCAGTACTTC	CASKEVAGDQYEQYF
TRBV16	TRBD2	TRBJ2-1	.	TGTGCCAGCAGCCAATCGGTGGCGGGAGTATCCAATGAGCAGTTCTTC	CASSQSVAGVSNEQFF
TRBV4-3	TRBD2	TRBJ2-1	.	TGCGCCAGCAGGGGGGTTACTAGCGGGAGCCAGATCATTGAGCAGTTCTTC	CASRGVTSGSQIIEQFF
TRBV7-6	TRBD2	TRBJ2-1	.	TGTGCCAGCAGCTTAGTAAGGGGGGGGACTAGTGAAGTCGATGAGCAGTTCTTC	CASSLVRGGTSEVDEQFF
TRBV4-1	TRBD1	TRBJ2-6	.	TGCGCCAGCAGCCAGGGACAGACGCCGTTCTCTGGGGCCAACGTCCTGACTTTC	CASSQGQTPFSGANVLTF
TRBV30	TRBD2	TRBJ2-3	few	TGTGCCTGGAGTGTATTGGCGGGGGGCACAGATACGCAGTATTTT	CAWSVLAGGTDTQYF
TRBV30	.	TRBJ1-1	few	TGTGCCTGGAGTGTCCGTGCACTAGGACAGTCTGAAGCTTTCTTT	CAWSVRALGQSEAFF
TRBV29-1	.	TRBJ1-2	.	TGCAGCGTTGAGACTGGAGGCTACACCTTC	CSVETGGYTF
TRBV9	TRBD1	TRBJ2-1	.	TGTGCCAGCAGCTCCCAGACAGGGCCCTACAATGAGCAGTTCTTC	CASSSQTGPYNEQFF
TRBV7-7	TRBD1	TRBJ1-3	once	TGTGCCAGCAGCTCAGCCGCGGGACAGGGGGAATACACCATATATTTT	CASSSAAGQGEYTIYF
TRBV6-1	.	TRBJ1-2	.	TGTGCCAGCAGTGCCGTCGCGGGCTACACCTTC	CASSAVAGYTF
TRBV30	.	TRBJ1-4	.	TGTGCCTGGAGTAGGGGAAATGAAAAACTGTTTTTT	CAWSRGNEKLFF
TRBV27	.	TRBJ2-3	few	TGTGCCAGCAGTGGCCAGAACACAGATACGCAGTATTTT	CASSGQNTDTQYF
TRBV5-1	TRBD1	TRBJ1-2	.	TGCGCCAGCAGCGTAGGGACAGGGCTCCAGTATGGCTACACCTTC	CASSVGTGLQYGYTF
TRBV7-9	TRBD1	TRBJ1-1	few	TGTGCCAGCAGCGCCAGACAGGGAGCGAACACTGAAGCTTTCTTT	CASSARQGANTEAFF
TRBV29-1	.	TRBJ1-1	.	TGCAGCGTTCACAGGGTGATGAACACTGAAGCTTTCTTT	CSVHRVMNTEAFF
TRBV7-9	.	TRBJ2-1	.	TGTGCCAGCAGTGGGTCGGGAGAGCAGTTCTTC	CASSGSGEQFF
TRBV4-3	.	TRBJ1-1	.	TGCGCCAGCAGCCAAGCGACAGGCAACACTGAAGCTTTCTTT	CASSQATGNTEAFF
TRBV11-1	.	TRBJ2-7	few	TGTGCCAGCAGCTTAGCGGGAGGATACATCTACGAGCAGTACTTC	CASSLAGGYIYEQYF
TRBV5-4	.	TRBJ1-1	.	TGTGCCAGCAGCTTGCCGCAGGGGTTGAACACTGAAGCTTTCTTT	CASSLPQGLNTEAFF
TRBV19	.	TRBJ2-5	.	TGTGCCAGTAGTACGACAGTACAAGAGACCCAGTACTTC	CASSTTVQETQYF
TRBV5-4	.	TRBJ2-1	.	TGTGCCAGCAGCTTGGGGCTAGACGGCTACAATGAGCAGTTCTTC	CASSLGLDGYNEQFF